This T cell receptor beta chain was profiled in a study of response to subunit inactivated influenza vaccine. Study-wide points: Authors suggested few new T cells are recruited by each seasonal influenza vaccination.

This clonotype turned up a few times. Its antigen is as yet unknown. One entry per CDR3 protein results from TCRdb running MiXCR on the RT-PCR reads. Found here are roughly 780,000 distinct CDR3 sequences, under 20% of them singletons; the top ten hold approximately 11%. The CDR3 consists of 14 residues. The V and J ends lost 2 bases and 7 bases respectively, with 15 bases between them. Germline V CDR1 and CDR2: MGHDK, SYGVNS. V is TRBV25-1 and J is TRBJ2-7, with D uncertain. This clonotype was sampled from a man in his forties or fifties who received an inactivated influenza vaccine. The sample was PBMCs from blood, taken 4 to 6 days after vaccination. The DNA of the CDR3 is TGTGCCAGCAGTGAAACCGGGTGGGGTGAGGAGCAGTACTTC. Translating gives CASSETGWGEEQYF.